One and the same sample provided the 18 T cell receptor beta chains below, sequenced in a study of regulatory T cells in long-lasting Graves disease. Through Arm-PCR of CDR3 regions and iRepertoire HTBI primers, TCR beta libraries were built. Each CDR3 protein is one row after TCRdb ran MiXCR on the multiplex PCR reads. The table includes hundreds of thousands of distinct CDR3 sequences, roughly 15% detected once. As to time point: newly diagnosed GD, antithyroid drugs for less than 3 months. From PBMCs, RNA was extracted and then used to make the TCR library. The data were also submitted as part of a second study, on T cells in Graves' hyperthyroidism and ophthalmopathy.

The sample here was peripheral blood mononuclear cells (PBMCs), taken at new diagnosis, from a patient treated with antithyroid drugs. The source of these receptors is a woman aged 35 to 60 with Graves disease.

This clonotype was counted many times. The V gene is TRBV12-3 or TRBV12-4, the J gene TRBJ1-2; possible D gene TRBD1, 6 bases. The ends were cut back, 2 bases at V and 5 bases at J, with 15 bases in the middle. The CDR3 spans 15 residues. This CDR3 reads CASSLRDIATYGYTF. The CDR3 DNA is TGTGCCAGCAGTTTACGGGACATCGCAACTTATGGCTACACCTTC.

This clonotype was seen ten or more times. The chain couples TRBV6-1 to TRBJ2-3, with 10 bases identical to TRBD1. CDR1 and CDR2 from the germline V gene are MNHNS and SASEGT. The CDR3 length is 15 residues. V lost 5 bases to trimming and J lost 3 bases; unmatched junction nucleotides: 5. The CDR3 protein is CASSHRTGGTDTQYF. CDR3 coding DNA: TGTGCCAGCAGTCACCGGACAGGGGGGACAGATACGCAGTATTTT.

The CDR3 sequence is CSVDSYGYTF. The CDR3, as DNA: TGCAGCGTAGACAGCTATGGCTACACCTTC. The chain links TRBV29-1 to TRBJ1-2, with D perhaps matching TRBD1 (5 bases). Trimming cost V 6 bases and J 4 bases, with 6 bases left between them. This CDR3 is 10 amino acids long. The V gene's germline CDR1 is SQVTM and CDR2 ANQGSEA.

This clonotype was counted ten times or more. This rearrangement joins TRBV7-8 to TRBJ1-2; D gene uncertain. Germline V CDR1 and CDR2: SGHVS, FQNEAQ. The ends were cut back, 7 bases at V and 2 bases at J, with 11 bases in the middle. This CDR3 region has 13 residues. CDR3 in amino acids: CASNPGGNYGYTF. The CDR3 DNA is TGTGCCAGCAACCCGGGAGGGAACTATGGCTACACCTTC.

With respect to this clonotype: One base away lies a much larger clone, so this may be a sequencing read error. The chain employs TRBV18 and TRBJ2-5; unclear D gene. The J call may be wrong; the DNA end is better matched by TRBJ2-1. This CDR3 contains 13 residues. Germline values: CDR1 KGHSH, CDR2 LQKENI. The CDR3 spells CASSPASQETQFF. CDR3 in DNA: TGTGCCAGCTCACCGGCGTCCCAAGAGACCCAGTTCTTC.

This sequence joins TRBV27 and TRBJ2-4; D perhaps matches TRBD2 (7 bases). The CDR3 sequence is 17 residues long. V was clipped by 5 bases and J by 1 base, with 18 bases between them. The germline CDR1 and CDR2 sequences are MNHEY and SMNVEV (reference sequence). CDR3 sequence reads: CASSTIVGGAAKNIQYF. As DNA, the CDR3 is TGTGCCAGCAGTACTATCGTAGGGGGGGCGGCCAAAAACATTCAGTACTTC.

This clonotype has a handful of counts. The chain employs TRBV5-6 and TRBJ1-2; 9 nucleotides match TRBD1. J was trimmed by 0 bases and V by 4 bases; bases with no gene match: 10. There are 17 residues in the CDR3. From germline, CDR1 is SGHDT and CDR2 YYEEEE. The CDR3 sequence: CASSDGTGIRANYGYTF. The CDR3 DNA sequence: TGTGCCAGCAGCGATGGGACAGGGATTAGAGCTAACTATGGCTACACCTTC.

On this clonotype: A single base separates this from a much larger clone, so it may be a read error. This rearrangement joins TRBV7-2 to TRBJ2-7; TRBD1 or TRBD2 may be the D gene (5 bases each). The V end was cut by 5 bases, the J end by 2 bases, with 16 bases between. There are 15 residues in the CDR3. The germline V gene has CDR1 SGHTA and CDR2 FQGNSA. Written as DNA, the CDR3 is TGTGCCAGCAGCATACCCGGGACCACTACCTACGAGCAGTACTTC. As protein: CASSIPGTTTYEQYF.

Of note for this clonotype: A far more abundant clone sits one base away, making this likely a read error. This rearrangement joins TRBV11-2 to TRBJ2-1; 12 nucleotides match TRBD2. The CDR3 totals 17 residues. After removal of 5 bases from V and 6 bases from J, the junction contained 11 bases not matched to a gene. Looked up from germline, CDR1 is SGHAT and CDR2 is FQNNGV. The CDR3 here is CASSPRSSGGAFNEQFF. The CDR3 nucleotides are TGTGCCAGCAGCCCCCGTTCTAGCGGGGGGGCCTTCAATGAGCAGTTCTTC.

Remarks on this clonotype: A much larger clone lies one base from this, so it may be a read error. This chain connects TRBV2 to TRBJ2-1; 12 nucleotides agree with TRBD2. The DNA matches TRBJ2-7 better at its end, which makes the J call doubtful. The CDR3 is made up of 15 amino acids. Germline V lookup: CDR1 SNHLY, CDR2 FYNNEI. DNA of the CDR3: TGTGCCAGCATCCCGACTAGCGGGGGACGGTATGAGCAGTACTTC. This gives the protein CASIPTSGGRYEQYF.

In its sample, this clonotype was seen a few times. The chain uses TRBV9 and TRBJ2-7; D not certain. Trimming left V 0 bases short and J 3 bases short, with 13 bases between. CDR1 is SGDLS and CDR2 is YYNGEE in the germline V gene. The CDR3 is 15 amino acids. CDR3 region: CASSVGASRGYEQYF. The DNA for the CDR3 is TGTGCCAGCAGCGTAGGGGCCAGCCGAGGCTACGAGCAGTACTTC.

The chain has TRBV20-1 and TRBJ2-1; the match to TRBD2 covers 12 bases. CDR3 length equals 18 residues. CDR1 is DFQATT and CDR2 is SNEGSKA in the germline V gene (reference sequence). After removal of 3 bases from V and 8 bases from J, the junction contained 17 bases not matched to a gene. The CDR3 DNA sequence: TGCAGTGCTAGGGGAGGGCTAGCGGGAGGGTCTTTCCGGGATGAGCAGTTCTTC. Protein sequence: CSARGGLAGGSFRDEQFF.

V is TRBV12-3 or TRBV12-4 and J is TRBJ2-1, with TRBD2 matching 8 bases. Trimming at V came to 6 bases and at J to 4 bases, leaving 11 bases not matched to a gene. CDR3 size: 16 residues. CDR3 bases: TGTGCCAGCAGCCCGTCGGGGACTAGTAGGTACAATGAGCAGTTCTTC. This gives the protein CASSPSGTSRYNEQFF.

This rearrangement joins TRBV27 to TRBJ1-5; 8 positions match TRBD1. Matching the DNA end better, TRBJ2-3 makes the J call doubtful. This CDR3 is 14 amino acids long. Germline lookup yields CDR1 MNHEY and CDR2 SMNVEV (reference sequence). The CDR3 here is CASSSRQGNQPQYF. CDR3 in DNA: TGTGCCAGCAGTTCCCGACAGGGGAATCAGCCCCAGTATTTT.

CDR3 protein: CASSQETVNTEAFF. CDR3 in DNA: TGTGCCAGCAGCCAGGAGACAGTGAACACTGAAGCTTTCTTT. The rearrangement uses TRBV7-9 and TRBJ1-1; tentatively, D is TRBD1 (5 bases). The CDR3 runs to 14 residues. Deletions cut 5 bases from V and 0 bases from J, with 10 bases between. Germline lookup yields CDR1 SEHNR and CDR2 FQNEAQ (reference sequence).

This clonotype was counted once. V gene TRBV4-1 combines with J gene TRBJ1-2; 10 bases are a match to TRBD1. V dropped 4 bases and J dropped 8; count of bases not matched to a gene: 4. The germline CDR1 and CDR2 sequences are MGHRA and YSYEKL. The CDR3 sequence is 13 residues long. The CDR3 DNA reads TGCGCCAGCAGCCCGGGACAGGGGTTGGGCTACACCTTC. As protein: CASSPGQGLGYTF.

This clonotype has at least ten counts. For the CDR3, the DNA is TGTGCCAGCCAAATTGGACCGCTGAACACTGAAGCTTTCTTT. Protein product: CASQIGPLNTEAFF. The rearrangement joins TRBV19 to TRBJ1-1; no clear D gene. Deletions cut 9 bases from V and 0 bases from J, with 14 bases between. This CDR3 is 14 amino acids long. Germline CDR1 LNHDA, CDR2 SQIVND (reference sequence).

The chain couples TRBV7-2 to TRBJ1-4; unclear D gene. The V gene lost 5 bases and the J gene lost 5 bases, with 15 bases spanning the gap. The CDR3 covers 15 residues. Germline V lookup: CDR1 SGHTA, CDR2 FQGNSA. CDR3 loop: CASSLGLTSNEKLFF. The CDR3 nucleotides are TGTGCCAGCAGCCTCGGTTTGACGAGCAATGAAAAACTGTTTTTT. Using reference TRBV7-2 and TRBJ1-4 for the parts outside the CDR3, the full variable domain is GAGVSQSPSNKVTEKGKDVELRCDPISGHTALYWYRQSLGQGLEFLIYFQGNSAPDKSGLPSDRFSAERTGGSVSTLTIQRTQQEDSAVYLCASSLGLTSNEKLFFGSGTQLSVL.